This TCR beta chain derives from a study of shared clonotypes between healthy human individuals (TCRdb year 2020). About the investigation overall: The cohort comprised two women and a few men aged 18 to 49 years. Per donor, three plates each were used for CD4 naive and CD4 memory, two for CD8 naive, and one for CD8 memory. Blood TCR repertoires of roughly 5 healthy adults were deeply sequenced to estimate repertoire size and the extent of clonotype sharing between individuals. To increase sequencing depth and limit assay-specific biases, different laboratories used diverse techniques to prepare libraries and sequence TCR repertoires. Between about 0.94 and 8.9 billion PBMCs per donor were obtained by leukapheresis. Broader findings and caveats from the paper: Higher generation probabilities were observed for clonotypes shared by all four sorted-subset donors than for non-shared clonotypes. Sampling was restricted to blood, and TCR repertoires in tissue are likely to differ from TCR repertoires in blood. Incomplete sequencing was indicated by rarefaction of sorted-subset datasets, despite the large sequencing depth. Sharing across several donors was observed for around 4.8% of naive CD4, 3% to 3.5% of naive CD8, over 2% of memory CD4, and about 0.39% of memory CD8 clonotypes. Pairwise subsampling indicated that sequencing depth was expected to affect the degree of clonotype sharing among donors. The small number of donors limited the genetic and exposure-history diversity represented. Naive subsets generally had larger estimated clonotype richness than memory subsets.

Using the deep immunoSEQ assay, TCR CDR3 regions were amplified from genomic DNA by multiplex PCR. For each cell subset, the extracted genomic DNA was distributed evenly across all wells of several immunoSEQ 96-well plates, and each plate served as one replicate. Each replicate PCR for sorted subsets received 200 ng genomic DNA, equal to roughly 33,000 T cell genomes. Purified libraries were quantified with a Qubit 3.0 fluorometer, sized on a Bioanalyzer 2100, and re-quantified with the KAPA Library Quantification kit. A separate single-read 150-cycle Illumina NextSeq 550 flow cell was used to sequence each immunoSEQ 96-well plate. The original pipeline was this. Because the immunoSEQ output included only junctional sequences and no quality scores, the filtering could not be the same as the filtering used for full-length reads. Sequences were annotated with PyIR, a Python wrapper for IgBLAST v1.9, using IMGT germline references to assign V/J genes and CDR3. Reads were removed for weak V/J assignments (E-value above 1e-6), missing CDR3, stop codons, out-of-frame junctions, or ambiguous translated residues. V3J clonotypes were defined by identical inferred V gene, J gene, and CDR3 amino acid sequence. To compute the percentage overlap between repertoires, the number of shared unique clonotypes was divided by the size of the smaller repertoire. Three approaches were used to assess repertoire richness: RTK rarefaction, the Chao1 estimator, and Recon v2.1 estimates of unobserved clonotypes. For all TCRbeta clonotypes obtained by the gDNA method from a few donors, generation probabilities were computed with OLGA. What TCRdb holds here is the immuneACCESS table cut down to in-frame rearrangements. Part of the clones is not present; checked against another copy, under half of the missing clones reflect an unresolved V gene, and the others are unexplained. Clone size and V and J calls were adopted from that table, with D and trimming inferred from the DNA. Here the sample has about 1,800,000 clones; approximately 94% occur a single time. The biggest ten clones account for more than 0.95% of the sample.

Concerning this clone itself: The target of this receptor is not known. No clone much larger than this one lies a single base away; base qualities are absent.

V was cut back by 4 bases and J by 5 bases, leaving a gap of 9 bases between them. Its CDR3 holds 12 amino acids, cysteine through phenylalanine. Only the CDR3 portion is preserved as DNA: 36 bases, with reading frame beginning at the first base. Based on the germline V gene, the CDR1 and CDR2 sequences are SQVTM and ANQGSEA. CD8 naive samples were obtained by positive selection for CCR7 among CD45RO-negative cells, yielding a CD45RA+CCR7+ population from which TemRA cells were excluded. The donors were healthy, HIV-negative adults who had no recently reported acute infections or vaccinations. Every donor was a Caucasian adult living in Nashville, Tennessee, USA. After blood collection by leukapheresis, PBMCs were isolated using Ficoll-Histopaque density gradient centrifugation and then cryopreserved in the vapor phase of liquid nitrogen. Analytical flow cytometry was used to check the purity and quantity of each magnetically sorted T cell population. Each sorted fraction had its genomic DNA isolated and then quantified by UV absorbance on a Nanodrop 2000c.

The sample was naive CD8+ T cells sorted from blood. The meaning of the sample's cell subset or site label: CD45RA+CCR7+. The clonotype originates from a man between 18 and 29 years old in good health. The chain employs TRBV29-1 and TRBJ1-5; the D gene is perhaps TRBD1, from 6 matching bases. The DNA sequence is as follows: TGCAGCGTTGGGGGGCCTTATCAGCCCCAGCATTTT. Its protein product is CSVGGPYQPQHF.